This T cell receptor beta chain was documented in a study of OX40 agonist ivuxolimab in advanced cancers. The overall study: The patients received ivuxolimab by intravenous route every 2 weeks at 0.01 to 10 mg/kg. Patients with hepatocellular carcinoma, melanoma, renal cell or head and neck cancer made up the dose-escalation patients. Prior anti-PD-1, anti-PD-L1 or anti-CTLA-4 therapy was allowed; roughly 40% had some.

Trimming cost V 4 bases and J 0 bases, with 12 bases left between them. This CDR3 spans 15 amino acids. Germline CDR1 and CDR2: MNHEY and SVGAGI. Sequencing used immunoSEQ multiplex PCR; TCRdb keeps in-frame clones, though not all of them. The repertoire holds 48,000 or so clones, 85% to 90% seen once, with 1.5% to 2% in the top ten. General study findings and limits: Nonresponders, in some cases, also had low normalized T-cell clonal expansion.

With respect to this clone: No antigen is known for it.

This material consisted of CD4+ or CD8+ T cells sorted from blood, taken in a trial of the OX40 agonist ivuxolimab. This chain joins TRBV6-5 and TRBJ1-1; a possible D gene is TRBD1 (6 bases). The origin of this receptor is an adult with an advanced solid tumor such as melanoma, head and neck, liver or kidney cancer. Written as DNA, the CDR3 is TGTGCCAGCAGTTCTGAGACAGGACTGAACACTGAAGCTTTCTTT. This sequence encodes CASSSETGLNTEAFF.